This entry features one T cell receptor beta chain sequence. Original methodology: Counts of nucleated cells, estimated from reference gene primer amplification, were obtained. The method was immunoSEQ multiplex PCR; TCRdb's version includes in-frame clones alone and lacks a portion of them. From that table come the V and J calls and clone size; the DNA was used to work out D and trimming. The sample holds approximately 150,000 clones; over 75% are singletons and the top ten take approximately 2.8%. This record comes from a study of blood T cell repertoires in COVID-19. The wider study: From the United States, Italy and Spain came samples of acute and convalescent COVID-19. T cells, B-cell-depleted T cells, or PBMCs supplied cDNA or gDNA.

The CDR3 length is 15 residues. Germline CDR1 reads MDHEN; CDR2 reads SYDVKM. Trimming shortened V by 7 bases and J by 4 bases, and 17 bases separated the two germline ends. The material sequenced was peripheral blood. This clonotype originated in a woman aged 55-69 years with active COVID-19. This sequence joins TRBV28 and TRBJ1-3; D not certain. The CDR3 sequence is CASTLYPGGGNTIYF. The CDR3, as DNA: TGTGCCAGCACTCTATACCCGGGCGGGGGAAACACCATATATTTT.